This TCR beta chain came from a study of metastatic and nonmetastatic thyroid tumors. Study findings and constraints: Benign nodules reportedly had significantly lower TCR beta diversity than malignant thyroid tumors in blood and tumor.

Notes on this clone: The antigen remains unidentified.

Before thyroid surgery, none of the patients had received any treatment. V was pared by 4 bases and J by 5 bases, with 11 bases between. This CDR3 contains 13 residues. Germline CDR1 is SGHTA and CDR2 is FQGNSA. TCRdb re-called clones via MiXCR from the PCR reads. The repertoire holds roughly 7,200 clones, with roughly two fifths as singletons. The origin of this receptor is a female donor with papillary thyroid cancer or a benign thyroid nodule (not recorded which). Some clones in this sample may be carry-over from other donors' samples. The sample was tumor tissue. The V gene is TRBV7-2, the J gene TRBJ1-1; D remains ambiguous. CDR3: CASSYKLGTEAFF. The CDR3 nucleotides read TGTGCCAGCAGCTACAAATTGGGAACTGAAGCTTTCTTT.